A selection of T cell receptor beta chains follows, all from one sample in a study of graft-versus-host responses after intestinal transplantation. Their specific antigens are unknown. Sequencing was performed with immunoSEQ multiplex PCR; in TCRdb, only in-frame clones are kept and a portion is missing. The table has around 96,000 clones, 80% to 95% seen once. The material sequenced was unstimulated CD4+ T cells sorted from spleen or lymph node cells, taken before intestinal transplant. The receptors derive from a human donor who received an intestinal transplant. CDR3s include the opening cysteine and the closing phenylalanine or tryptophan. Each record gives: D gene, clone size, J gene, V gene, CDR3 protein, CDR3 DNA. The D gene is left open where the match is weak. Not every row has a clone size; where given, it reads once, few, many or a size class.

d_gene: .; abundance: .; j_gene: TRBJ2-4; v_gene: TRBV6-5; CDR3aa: CASSLTGGNIQYF; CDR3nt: TGTGCCAGCAGTTTAACCGGGGGAAACATTCAGTACTTC
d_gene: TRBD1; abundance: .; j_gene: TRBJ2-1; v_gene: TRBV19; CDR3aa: CASSVRDRAINEQFF; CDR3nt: TGTGCCAGTAGTGTCCGGGACAGAGCCATCAATGAGCAGTTCTTC
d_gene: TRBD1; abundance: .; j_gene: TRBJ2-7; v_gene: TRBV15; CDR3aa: CATSRVEGGDEQYF; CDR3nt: TGTGCCACCAGCAGGGTCGAAGGGGGCGACGAGCAGTACTTC
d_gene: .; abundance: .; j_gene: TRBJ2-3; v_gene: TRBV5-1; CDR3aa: CASSLTSTDTQYF; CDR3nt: TGCGCCAGCAGCTTGACTAGCACAGATACGCAGTATTTT
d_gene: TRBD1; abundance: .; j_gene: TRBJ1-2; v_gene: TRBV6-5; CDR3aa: CASSSGQTGTNYGYTF; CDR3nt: TGTGCCAGCAGTTCCGGGCAGACAGGGACTAACTATGGCTACACCTTC
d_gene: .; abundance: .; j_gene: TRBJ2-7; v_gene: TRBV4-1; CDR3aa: CASSQGHSYEQYF; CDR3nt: TGCGCCAGCAGCCAAGGGCACTCCTACGAGCAGTACTTC
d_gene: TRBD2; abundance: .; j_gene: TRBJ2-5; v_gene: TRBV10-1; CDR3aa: CASSESLSGSETQYF; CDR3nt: TGCGCCAGCAGTGAGAGTCTTAGCGGGAGTGAGACCCAGTACTTC
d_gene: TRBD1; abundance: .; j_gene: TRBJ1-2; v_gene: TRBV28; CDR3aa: CASSTGQGTYGYTF; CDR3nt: TGTGCCAGCAGTACAGGACAGGGGACCTATGGCTACACCTTC
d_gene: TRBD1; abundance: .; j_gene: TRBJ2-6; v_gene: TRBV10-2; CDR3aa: CASSERDRVRGGANVLTF; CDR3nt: TGCGCCAGCAGTGAGCGGGACAGGGTTCGAGGAGGGGCCAACGTCCTGACTTTC
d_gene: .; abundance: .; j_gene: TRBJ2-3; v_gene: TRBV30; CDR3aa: CAWSPGTDTQYF; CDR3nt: TGTGCCTGGAGTCCAGGGACAGATACGCAGTATTTT
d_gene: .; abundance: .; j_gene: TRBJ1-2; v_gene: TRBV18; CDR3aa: CASSPGRGYNYGYTF; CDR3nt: TGTGCCAGCTCACCAGGGAGGGGTTATAACTATGGCTACACCTTC
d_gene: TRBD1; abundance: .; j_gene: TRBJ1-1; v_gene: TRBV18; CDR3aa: CASSLRTGERAEAFF; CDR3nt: TGTGCCAGCTCACTACGGACAGGGGAGAGGGCTGAAGCTTTCTTT
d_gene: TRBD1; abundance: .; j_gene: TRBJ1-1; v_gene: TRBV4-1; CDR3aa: CASSQNRGGNTEAFF; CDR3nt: TGCGCCAGCAGCCAAAACAGGGGCGGGAACACTGAAGCTTTCTTT
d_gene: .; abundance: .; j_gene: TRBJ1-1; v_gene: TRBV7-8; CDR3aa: CASSLRHPNTEAFF; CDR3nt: TGTGCCAGCAGCTTAAGACATCCGAACACTGAAGCTTTCTTT
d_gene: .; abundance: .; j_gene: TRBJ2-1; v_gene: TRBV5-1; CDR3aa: CASSPGHPISYNEQFF; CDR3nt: TGCGCCAGCAGCCCGGGACACCCGATAAGCTACAATGAGCAGTTCTTC
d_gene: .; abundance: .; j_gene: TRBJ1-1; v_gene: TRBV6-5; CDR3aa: CASRAGRMNTEAFF; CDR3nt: TGTGCCAGCAGGGCGGGACGGATGAACACTGAAGCTTTCTTT
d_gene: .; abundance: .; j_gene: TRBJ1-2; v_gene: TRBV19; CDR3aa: CASSWGQYGYTF; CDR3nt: TGTGCCAGTAGTTGGGGGCAATATGGCTACACCTTC
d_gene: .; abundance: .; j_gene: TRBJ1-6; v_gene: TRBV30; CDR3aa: CAWSVTRAGNSPLHF; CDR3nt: TGTGCCTGGAGTGTAACCAGGGCAGGGAATTCACCCCTCCACTTT
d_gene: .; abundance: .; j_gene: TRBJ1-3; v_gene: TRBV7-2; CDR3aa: CASSGYRESIYF; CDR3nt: TGTGCCAGCAGCGGCTACAGGGAATCCATATATTTT
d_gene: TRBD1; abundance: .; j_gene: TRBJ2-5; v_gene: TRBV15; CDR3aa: CATSRDKRTGGQETQYF; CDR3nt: TGTGCCACCAGCAGAGATAAGAGGACAGGGGGACAAGAGACCCAGTACTTC
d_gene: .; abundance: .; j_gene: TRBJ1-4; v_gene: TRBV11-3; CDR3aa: CASSLGGGEEKLFF; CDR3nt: TGTGCCAGCAGCTTAGGAGGGGGGGAGGAAAAACTGTTTTTT
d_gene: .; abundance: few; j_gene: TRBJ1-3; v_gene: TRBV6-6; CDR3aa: CASSYSATGVGNTIYF; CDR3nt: TGTGCCAGCAGTTACTCGGCGACAGGAGTAGGAAACACCATATATTTT
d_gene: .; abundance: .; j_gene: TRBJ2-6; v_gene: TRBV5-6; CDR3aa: CASSLGAFGANVLTF; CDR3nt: TGTGCCAGCAGCTTGGGCGCCTTTGGGGCCAACGTCCTGACTTTC
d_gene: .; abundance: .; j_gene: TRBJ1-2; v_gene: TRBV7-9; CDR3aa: CASSLREPMLSGYTF; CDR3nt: TGTGCCAGCAGCTTACGGGAGCCTATGTTATCTGGCTACACCTTC
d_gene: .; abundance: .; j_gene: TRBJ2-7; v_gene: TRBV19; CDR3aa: CASSRDGSYEQYF; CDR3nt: TGTGCCAGTAGCAGGGATGGCTCCTACGAGCAGTACTTC
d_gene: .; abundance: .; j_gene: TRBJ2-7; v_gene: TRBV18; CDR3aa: CASSQGQNYEQYF; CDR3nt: TGTGCCAGCTCACAAGGACAGAACTACGAGCAGTACTTC
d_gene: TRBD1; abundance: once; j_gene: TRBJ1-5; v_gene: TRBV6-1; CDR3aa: CASSESRDRTGLNQPQHF; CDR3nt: TGTGCCAGCAGTGAAAGCCGGGACCGGACAGGGCTAAATCAGCCCCAGCATTTT
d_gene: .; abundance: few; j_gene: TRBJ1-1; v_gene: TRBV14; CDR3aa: CASSQNLGSPAFF; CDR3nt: TGTGCCAGCAGCCAGAATCTCGGGTCTCCAGCTTTCTTT
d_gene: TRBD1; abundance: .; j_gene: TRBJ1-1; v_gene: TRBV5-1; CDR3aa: CASILDPGQRAEAFF; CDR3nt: TGCGCCAGCATTCTCGATCCGGGACAGCGCGCTGAAGCTTTCTTT
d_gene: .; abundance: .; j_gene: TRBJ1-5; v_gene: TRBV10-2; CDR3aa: CASSAAGWEPQHF; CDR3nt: TGCGCCAGCAGTGCGGCGGGGTGGGAGCCCCAGCATTTT
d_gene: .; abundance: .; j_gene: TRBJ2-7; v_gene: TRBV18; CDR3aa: CASSPLRQGGEQYF; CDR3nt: TGTGCCAGCTCACCACTAAGGCAGGGCGGCGAGCAGTACTTC
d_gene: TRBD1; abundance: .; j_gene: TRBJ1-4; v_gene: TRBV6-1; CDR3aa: CASSERGQTVLKANEKLFF; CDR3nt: TGTGCCAGCAGTGAAAGGGGACAGACGGTGTTGAAGGCTAATGAAAAACTGTTTTTT
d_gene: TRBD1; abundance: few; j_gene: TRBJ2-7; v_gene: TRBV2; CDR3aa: CARRRDRGYEQYF; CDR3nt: TGTGCCAGACGCCGGGACAGGGGTTACGAGCAGTACTTC
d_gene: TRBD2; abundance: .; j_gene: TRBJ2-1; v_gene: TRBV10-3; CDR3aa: CAISEGRESSYNEQFF; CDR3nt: TGTGCCATCAGTGAAGGGAGGGAGAGCTCCTACAATGAGCAGTTCTTC
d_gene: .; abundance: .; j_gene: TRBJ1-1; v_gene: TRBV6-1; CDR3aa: CASPRSNTEAFF; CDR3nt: TGTGCCAGTCCCCGGAGCAACACTGAAGCTTTCTTT
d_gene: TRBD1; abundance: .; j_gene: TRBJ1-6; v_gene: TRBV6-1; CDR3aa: CASSVYGDRVSIIYNSPLHF; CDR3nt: TGTGCCAGCAGTGTTTACGGGGACAGGGTTTCGATCATCTATAATTCACCCCTCCACTTT
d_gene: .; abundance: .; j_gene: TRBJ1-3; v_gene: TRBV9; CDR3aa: CASSVAQIQGSGNTIYF; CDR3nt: TGTGCCAGCAGCGTAGCCCAAATACAGGGTTCTGGAAACACCATATATTTT
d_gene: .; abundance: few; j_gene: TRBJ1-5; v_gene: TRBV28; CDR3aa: CASRRQVSQPQHF; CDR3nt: TGTGCCAGCAGGCGACAGGTCAGTCAGCCCCAGCATTTT
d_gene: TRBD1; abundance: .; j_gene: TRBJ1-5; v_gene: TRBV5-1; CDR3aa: CASSLGAGQGNQPQHF; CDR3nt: TGCGCCAGCAGCTTGGGCGCGGGACAGGGAAATCAGCCCCAGCATTTT
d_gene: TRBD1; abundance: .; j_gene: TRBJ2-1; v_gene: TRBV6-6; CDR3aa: CASDLRGQGPNEQFF; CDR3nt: TGTGCCAGCGACCTAAGGGGACAGGGGCCCAATGAGCAGTTCTTC
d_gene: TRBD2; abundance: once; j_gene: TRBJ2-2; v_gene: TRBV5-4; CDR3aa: CASSFKTTFRGRVTGELFF; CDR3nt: TGTGCCAGCAGCTTCAAGACCACATTTCGCGGGAGGGTAACCGGGGAGCTGTTTTTT
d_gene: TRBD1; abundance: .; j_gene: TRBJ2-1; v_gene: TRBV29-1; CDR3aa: CSGDRGAYNEQFF; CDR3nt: TGCAGCGGTGACAGGGGGGCCTACAATGAGCAGTTCTTC
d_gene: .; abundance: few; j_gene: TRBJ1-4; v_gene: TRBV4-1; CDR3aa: CASSQVTRVNEKLFF; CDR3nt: TGCGCCAGCAGCCAAGTCACCAGGGTTAATGAAAAACTGTTTTTT
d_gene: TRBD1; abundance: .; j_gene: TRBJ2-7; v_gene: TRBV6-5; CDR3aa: CASRPAGQGNDEQYF; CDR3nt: TGTGCCAGCAGACCCGCGGGACAGGGCAATGACGAGCAGTACTTC
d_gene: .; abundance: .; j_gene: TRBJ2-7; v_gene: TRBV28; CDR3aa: CASRQQGYEQYF; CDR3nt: TGTGCCAGCAGACAACAGGGCTACGAGCAGTACTTC
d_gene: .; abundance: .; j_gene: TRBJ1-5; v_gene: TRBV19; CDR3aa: CASSIWTPNSNQPQHF; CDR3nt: TGTGCCAGTAGTATTTGGACACCGAATAGCAATCAGCCCCAGCATTTT
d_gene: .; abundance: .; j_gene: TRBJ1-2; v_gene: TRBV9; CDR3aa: CASSASWGRGGYTF; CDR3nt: TGTGCCAGCAGCGCCAGTTGGGGGCGTGGAGGCTACACCTTC
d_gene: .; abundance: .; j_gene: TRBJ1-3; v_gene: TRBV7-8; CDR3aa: CASSSPSGNTIYF; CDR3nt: TGTGCCAGCAGCTCTCCCTCTGGAAACACCATATATTTT
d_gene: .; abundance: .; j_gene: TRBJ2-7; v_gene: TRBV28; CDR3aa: CASSPRVLGFYEQYF; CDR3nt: TGTGCCAGCAGCCCCAGAGTTTTGGGCTTCTACGAGCAGTACTTC
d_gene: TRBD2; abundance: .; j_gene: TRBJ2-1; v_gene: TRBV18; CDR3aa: CASSPGLEDEQFF; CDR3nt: TGTGCCAGCTCACCTGGACTAGAAGATGAGCAGTTCTTC
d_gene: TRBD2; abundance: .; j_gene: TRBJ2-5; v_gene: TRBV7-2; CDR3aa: CASSLGLAGTWETQYF; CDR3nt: TGTGCCAGCAGCTTAGGCCTAGCGGGGACGTGGGAGACCCAGTACTTC
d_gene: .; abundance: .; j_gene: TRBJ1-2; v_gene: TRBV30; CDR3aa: CALEYGNYGYTF; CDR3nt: TGTGCCCTGGAATACGGGAACTATGGCTACACCTTC
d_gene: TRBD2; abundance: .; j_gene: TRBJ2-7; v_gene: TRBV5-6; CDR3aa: CASSLLGLAGKSSYEQYF; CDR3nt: TGTGCCAGCAGCTTGTTAGGACTAGCGGGGAAGAGCTCCTACGAGCAGTACTTC
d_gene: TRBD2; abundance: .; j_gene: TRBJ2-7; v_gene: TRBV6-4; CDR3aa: CASSLQASGGTYEQYF; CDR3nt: TGTGCCAGCAGCCTGCAGGCTAGCGGGGGTACCTACGAGCAGTACTTC
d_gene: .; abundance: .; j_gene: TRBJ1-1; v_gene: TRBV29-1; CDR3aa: CSAGGMNTEAFF; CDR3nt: TGCAGCGCAGGTGGCATGAACACTGAAGCTTTCTTT
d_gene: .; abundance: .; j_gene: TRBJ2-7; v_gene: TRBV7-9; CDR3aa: CASSLAGRSYEQYF; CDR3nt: TGTGCCAGCAGCTTAGCGGGGAGGTCCTACGAGCAGTACTTC
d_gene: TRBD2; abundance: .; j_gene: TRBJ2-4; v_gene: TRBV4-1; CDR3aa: CASSPPGLAGGPGTKNIQYF; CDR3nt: TGCGCCAGCAGCCCGCCCGGACTAGCGGGAGGGCCCGGGACCAAAAACATTCAGTACTTC
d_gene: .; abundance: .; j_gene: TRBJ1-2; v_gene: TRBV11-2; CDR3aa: CASSSLDRNYGYTF; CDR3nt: TGTGCCAGCAGCTCTTTAGACAGAAATTATGGCTACACCTTC